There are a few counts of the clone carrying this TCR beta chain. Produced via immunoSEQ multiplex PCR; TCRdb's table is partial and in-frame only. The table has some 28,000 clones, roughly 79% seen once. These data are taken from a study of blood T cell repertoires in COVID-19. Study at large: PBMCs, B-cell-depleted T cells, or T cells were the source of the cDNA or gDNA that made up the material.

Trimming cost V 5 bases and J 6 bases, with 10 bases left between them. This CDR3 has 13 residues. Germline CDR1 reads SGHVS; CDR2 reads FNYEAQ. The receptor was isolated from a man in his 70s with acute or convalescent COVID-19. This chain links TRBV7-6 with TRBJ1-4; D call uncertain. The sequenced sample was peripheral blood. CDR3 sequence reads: CASSPRMDEKLFF. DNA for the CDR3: TGTGCCAGCAGCCCGAGGATGGATGAAAAACTGTTTTTT.